The sequence of this T cell receptor beta chain was determined in a study of T cell repertoires in cytomegalovirus infection. Study-wide context: From public TCR beta signatures came an indication of both CMV infection and matching HLA type.

TCRdb itself ran the reads through MiXCR, one entry per CDR3 protein. The repertoire has approximately 100,000 distinct CDR3 sequences, approximately 45% of them found once; the top ten carry about two thirds. CDR3 length equals 17 residues. Looked up from germline, CDR1 is MGHRA and CDR2 is YSYEKL. The germline V and J ends were trimmed by 0 bases and 0 bases, with 12 bases remaining between them. Only a few counts were recorded for this clonotype. Its antigen is unidentified. This clonotype was obtained from a human donor in good health (CMV status not recorded). Some clones in this sample may be carry-over from other donors' samples. The rearrangement uses TRBV4-1 and TRBJ2-1, with a possible D match to TRBD2 (6 bases). This specimen was CD8+ T cells from cultured PBMCs, taken from culture after CMV antigen stimulation. CDR3 residues: CASSQDTSHSSYNEQFF. CDR3 nucleotides: TGCGCCAGCAGCCAAGATACTAGCCATAGCTCCTACAATGAGCAGTTCTTC.